This T cell receptor beta chain originates from a study of CD8 T cells in Susac syndrome. The RNA input was roughly 0.45 to 1 ug, and it was reverse transcribed with random hexamers. An immunoSEQ multiplex PCR amplified TCR beta CDR3 over 54 Vbeta and 13 Jbeta. TCRdb used MiXCR to reprocess the immunoSEQ multiplex PCR reads, holding one entry per CDR3 protein. Of about 180,000 distinct CDR3 sequences listed, roughly 95% are singletons. The authors carried out high-throughput sequencing of TCR beta. They applied it to CD8+ and CD4+ T cells obtained from blood. Through negative isolation, CD4+ and CD8+ T cells were obtained, while TEMRA cells were enriched using FACS. Trimming took 4 bases from V and 6 from J, leaving 14 bases between them. Germline values: CDR1 MNHEY, CDR2 SMNVEV (reference sequence). The length of the CDR3 is 14 residues.

The sequenced sample was CD8+ T cells from PBMCs. The TCR comes from a human donor with multiple sclerosis. V and J are TRBV27 and TRBJ2-3; weak D call: TRBD2 (5 bases). CDR3 in DNA: TGTGCCAGCAGTTACTCAGCCCGCGGGGATACGCAGTATTTT. Translating it yields CASSYSARGDTQYF.